The 3 T cell receptor beta chains below were found in one sample sequenced in a study of Ad26.COV2.S vaccination and SARS-CoV-2 variants. Sequenced by immunoSEQ multiplex PCR; TCRdb stores in-frame clones only, minus some. Of some 390,000 clones in the sample, about 88% are singletons; the top ten hold roughly 3%. Treatment here: around 19 received Ad26.COV2.S at low or high dose, single or two shots; 5 received placebo; per-sample allocation not given. Sampling took place 63 days after the first vaccine or placebo injection. The specimen was peripheral blood, collected in a trial of Ad26.COV2.S vaccine versus placebo. These TCRs come from a person aged 18-60 years who received the Ad26.COV2.S COVID-19 vaccine or a placebo.

The chain uses TRBV25-1 and TRBJ2-1, with a weak D call TRBD2 (6 bases). Germline V lookup: CDR1 MGHDK, CDR2 SYGVNS. The CDR3 spans 14 residues. V was pared by 3 bases and J by 7 bases, with 13 bases between. The CDR3 region has the DNA TGTGCCAGCAGTGAGGTCGGGGGAGCGAATGAGCAGTTCTTC. Its translation: CASSEVGGANEQFF.

This clone was seen just once. The V call is TRBV6-6, the J call TRBJ1-1, with D unclear. The CDR3 sequence is 16 residues long. Germline CDR1 is MNHNY and CDR2 is SVGAGI (reference sequence). V was cut by 0 bases and J by 1 base, with 12 bases left in between. CDR3 region: CASSYSMTSGNTEAFF. CDR3 bases: TGTGCCAGCAGTTACTCGATGACGAGTGGGAACACTGAAGCTTTCTTT.

This sequence joins TRBV18 and TRBJ1-5; TRBD1 matches 8 bases. J was trimmed by 0 bases and V by 4 bases; bases with no gene match: 8. The CDR3 loop spans 17 amino acids. Germline V CDR1 and CDR2: KGHSH, LQKENI. The CDR3 reads CASSLRTGPYSNQPQHF. The CDR3 DNA reads as TGTGCCAGCTCACTCCGGACAGGGCCCTATAGCAATCAGCCCCAGCATTTT.